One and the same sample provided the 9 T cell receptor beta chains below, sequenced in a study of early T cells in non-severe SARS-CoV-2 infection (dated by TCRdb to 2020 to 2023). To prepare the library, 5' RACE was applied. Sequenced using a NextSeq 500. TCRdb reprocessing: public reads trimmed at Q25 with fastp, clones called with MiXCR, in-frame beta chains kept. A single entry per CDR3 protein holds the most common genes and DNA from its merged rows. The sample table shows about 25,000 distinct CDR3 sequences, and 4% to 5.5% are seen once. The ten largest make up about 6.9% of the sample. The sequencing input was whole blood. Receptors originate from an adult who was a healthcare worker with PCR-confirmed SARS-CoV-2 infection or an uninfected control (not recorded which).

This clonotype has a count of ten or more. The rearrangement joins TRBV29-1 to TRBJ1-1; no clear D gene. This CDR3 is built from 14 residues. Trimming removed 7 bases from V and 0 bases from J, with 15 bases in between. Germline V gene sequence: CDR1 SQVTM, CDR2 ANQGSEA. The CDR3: CSGFPGPLNTEAFF. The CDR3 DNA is TGCAGCGGTTTCCCTGGGCCGTTGAACACTGAAGCTTTCTTT.

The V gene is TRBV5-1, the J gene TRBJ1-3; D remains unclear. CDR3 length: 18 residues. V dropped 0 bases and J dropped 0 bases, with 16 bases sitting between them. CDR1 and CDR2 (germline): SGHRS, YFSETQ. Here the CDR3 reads CASSLGHSPIYSGNTIYF. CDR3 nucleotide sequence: TGCGCCAGCAGCTTGGGACACTCTCCGATCTACTCTGGAAACACCATATATTTT.

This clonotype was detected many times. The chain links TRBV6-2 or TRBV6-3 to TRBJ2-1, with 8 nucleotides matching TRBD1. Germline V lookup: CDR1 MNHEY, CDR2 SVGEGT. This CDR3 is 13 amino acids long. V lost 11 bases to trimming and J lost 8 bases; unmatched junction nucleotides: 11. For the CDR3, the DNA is TGTGCCGGTAGGACAGGGCCAGGCGATGAGCAGTTCTTC. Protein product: CAGRTGPGDEQFF.

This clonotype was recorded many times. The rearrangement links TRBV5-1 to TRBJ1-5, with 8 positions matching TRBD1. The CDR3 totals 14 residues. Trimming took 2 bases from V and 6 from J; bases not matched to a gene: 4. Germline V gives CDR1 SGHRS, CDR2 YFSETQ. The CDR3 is CASSLRTGSQPQHF. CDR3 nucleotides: TGCGCCAGCAGCTTAAGGACAGGGAGTCAGCCCCAGCATTTT.

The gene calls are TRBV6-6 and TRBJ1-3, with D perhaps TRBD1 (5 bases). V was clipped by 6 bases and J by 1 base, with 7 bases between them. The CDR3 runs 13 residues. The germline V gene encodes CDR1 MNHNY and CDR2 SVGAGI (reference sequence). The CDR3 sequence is CASRQASGNTIYF. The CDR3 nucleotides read TGTGCCAGCAGACAGGCTTCTGGAAACACCATATATTTT.

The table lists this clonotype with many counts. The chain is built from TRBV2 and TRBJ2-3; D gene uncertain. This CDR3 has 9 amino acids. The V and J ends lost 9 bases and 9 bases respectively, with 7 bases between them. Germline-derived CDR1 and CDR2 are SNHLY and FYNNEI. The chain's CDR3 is CASIRTQYF. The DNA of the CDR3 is TGTGCCAGTATTAGAACGCAGTATTTT.

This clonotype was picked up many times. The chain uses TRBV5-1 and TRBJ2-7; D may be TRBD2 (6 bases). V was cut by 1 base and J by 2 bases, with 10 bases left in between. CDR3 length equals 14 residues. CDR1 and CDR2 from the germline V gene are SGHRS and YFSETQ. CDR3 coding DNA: TGCGCCAGCAGCTTGCTGGGCGGGACCTACGAGCAGTACTTC. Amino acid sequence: CASSLLGGTYEQYF. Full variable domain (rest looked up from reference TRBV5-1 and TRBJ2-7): KAGVTQTPRYLIKTRGQQVTLSCSPISGHRSVSWYQQTPGQGLQFLFEYFSETQRNKGNFPGRFSGRQFSNSRSEMNVSTLELGDSALYLCASSLLGGTYEQYFGPGTRLTVT.

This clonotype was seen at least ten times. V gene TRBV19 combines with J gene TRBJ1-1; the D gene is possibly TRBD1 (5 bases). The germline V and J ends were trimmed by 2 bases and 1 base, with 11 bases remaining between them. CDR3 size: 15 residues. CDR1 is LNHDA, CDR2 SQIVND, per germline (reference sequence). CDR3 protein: CASSITSGGNTEAFF. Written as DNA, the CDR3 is TGTGCCAGTAGTATAACATCGGGGGGGAACACTGAAGCTTTCTTT.

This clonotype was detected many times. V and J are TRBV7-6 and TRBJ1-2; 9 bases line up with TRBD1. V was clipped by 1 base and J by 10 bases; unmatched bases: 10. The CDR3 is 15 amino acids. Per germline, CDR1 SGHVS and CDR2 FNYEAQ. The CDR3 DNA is TGTGCCAGCAGCTTAGGTTCAGGACAGGGGAGCCACTACACCTTC. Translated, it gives CASSLGSGQGSHYTF.